The 28 T cell receptor beta chains listed next were all sequenced from one sample in a study of brain T cells in children with intractable seizures. Noted time point: blood from clinic visit 5 months post-surgery; TSC patient then seizure free. Data came from immunoSEQ multiplex PCR; TCRdb stores just in-frame clones and leaves some out. The sample has about 340,000 clones, 85% to 95% seen once. The sequenced sample was peripheral blood, obtained 5 to 6 months after surgery. These receptors all stem from a boy in the first two years of life with tuberous sclerosis and intractable seizures.

To note about this clone: This same CDR3 is encoded by further DNA sequences in the sample. This sequence joins TRBV27 and TRBJ1-1; D is unclear. The CDR3 loop spans 14 amino acids. Trimming removed 0 bases from V and 1 base from J, with 6 bases in between. Germline CDR1 MNHEY, CDR2 SMNVEV (reference sequence). The CDR3 coding sequence is TGTGCCAGCAGTTTATCGGGCGGGAACACTGAAGCTTTCTTT. Its translation is CASSLSGGNTEAFF.

The chain combines TRBV4-2 with TRBJ2-7; possibly TRBD1 for D (6 bases). This CDR3 is built from 15 residues. V lost 4 bases and J lost 3, with 16 bases in between. The germline V gene has CDR1 LGHNA and CDR2 YNFKEQ. CDR3 in amino acids: CASSPGGPASYEQYF. The DNA for the CDR3 is TGTGCCAGCAGCCCTGGGGGCCCTGCGAGCTACGAGCAGTACTTC.

V gene TRBV7-3 combines with J gene TRBJ2-1; 7 bases are a match to TRBD2. The CDR3 sequence is 18 residues long. Germline values: CDR1 SGHTA, CDR2 FQGTGA. V shed 0 bases and J 3 bases; nucleotides not matched to a gene: 11. The CDR3 bases are TGTGCCAGCAGCTTAACTACAATGGTAGCGGGCAACTACAATGAGCAGTTCTTC. Its protein is CASSLTTMVAGNYNEQFF.

This chain connects TRBV5-3 to TRBJ2-1; 10 nucleotides match TRBD2. TRBV5-3 has ORF status, its function being uncertain. This CDR3 has 16 residues. V was clipped by 0 bases and J by 2 bases; unmatched bases: 2. The CDR3 DNA follows: TGTGCCAGAAGCTTGGAACTAGCGGGAACCTACAATGAGCAGTTCTTC. Translated, it gives CARSLELAGTYNEQFF.

The rearrangement uses TRBV6-6 and TRBJ2-4; D is perhaps TRBD1 (6 bases). Trimming pared 0 bases from V and 7 bases from J, leaving 7 bases between. The CDR3 covers 13 residues. Germline loops: CDR1 MNHNY, CDR2 SVGAGI (reference sequence). The CDR3 DNA reads TGTGCCAGCAGTTACTCCCAGGGGAACATTCAGTACTTC. Translating it yields CASSYSQGNIQYF.

The V and J genes are TRBV7-9 and TRBJ1-2, with D maybe TRBD1 (6 bases). The CDR3 has 15 residues. Germline lookup yields CDR1 SEHNR and CDR2 FQNEAQ (reference sequence). The V end was cut by 1 base, the J end by 8 bases, with 17 bases between. As DNA, the CDR3 is TGTGCCAGCAGCTTAGGGGGGGCCCAACCCGGAGGCTACACCTTC. Protein sequence: CASSLGGAQPGGYTF.

V is TRBV27 and J is TRBJ2-3, with TRBD2 matching 9 bases. This CDR3 has 18 amino acids. The V and J ends lost 6 bases and 4 bases, in that order; junction bases with no gene match: 17. The germline CDR1 and CDR2 sequences are MNHEY and SMNVEV (reference sequence). Written as DNA, the CDR3 is TGTGCCAGCAGCATTAGAGGGGGCCGCGGGAGGGCCGCAGATACGCAGTATTTT. This gives the protein CASSIRGGRGRAADTQYF.

The chain combines TRBV9 with TRBJ1-3; D is perhaps TRBD1 (6 bases). Germline CDR1 is SGDLS and CDR2 is YYNGEE. The ends were cut back, 0 bases at V and 0 bases at J, with 10 bases in the middle. The CDR3 extends over 16 amino acids. CDR3 nucleotides: TGTGCCAGCAGCGTAGGTGACAGGAGCTCTGGAAACACCATATATTTT. Translating gives CASSVGDRSSGNTIYF.

This chain uses TRBV28 with TRBJ2-7; D ambiguous. The germline gives CDR1 MDHEN, CDR2 SYDVKM. The CDR3 has 14 amino acids. V was shortened by 3 bases and J by 7 bases, with 16 bases between the two germline ends. The CDR3 here is CASSFATPSREQYF. For the CDR3, the DNA is TGTGCCAGCAGTTTTGCAACCCCTTCACGGGAGCAGTACTTC.

The rearrangement uses TRBV7-2 and TRBJ2-3; D may match TRBD1 or TRBD2 (5 bases each). Trimming stripped 1 base from V and 6 bases from J, with 11 bases between. CDR3 size: 14 residues. Per the germline V gene, CDR1 is SGHTA and CDR2 is FQGNSA. CDR3 protein: CASSLVTGGDTQYF. CDR3 sequence (DNA): TGTGCCAGCAGCTTAGTAACAGGCGGGGATACGCAGTATTTT.

V and J are TRBV7-9 and TRBJ1-2; TRBD1 agrees at 7 bases. The germline V gene has CDR1 SEHNR and CDR2 FQNEAQ (reference sequence). The CDR3 has 16 residues. V shed 2 bases, J shed 1 base, and the junction held 7 bases outside the gene matches. The CDR3: CASSLQEGAGNYGYTF. The DNA for the CDR3 is TGTGCCAGCAGCTTACAAGAGGGGGCGGGTAACTATGGCTACACCTTC.

The rearrangement links TRBV4-2 to TRBJ1-1, with D maybe TRBD1 (5 bases). The germline V gene has CDR1 LGHNA and CDR2 YNFKEQ. V lost 0 bases and J 4 bases, leaving 12 bases between the germline ends. This CDR3 contains 15 residues. This chain's CDR3 is CASSQDTGVGTEAFF. CDR3 bases: TGTGCCAGCAGCCAAGATACGGGGGTAGGCACTGAAGCTTTCTTT.

The J gene is TRBJ2-3, the V gene TRBV7-9, with D perhaps TRBD1 (6 bases). Germline CDR1 reads SEHNR; CDR2 reads FQNEAQ (reference sequence). Between the trimmed V and J ends, which lost 5 bases and 1 base, there was a span of 13 bases. The CDR3 has 15 residues. CDR3 sequence: CASSLDSGGTDTQYF. The CDR3 region has the DNA TGTGCCAGCAGCCTAGACTCAGGGGGCACAGATACGCAGTATTTT.

The chain employs TRBV7-9 and TRBJ2-7; 10 bases agree with TRBD1. CDR3 length: 15 residues. Germline V CDR1 and CDR2: SEHNR, FQNEAQ (reference sequence). Losses at the gene ends were 4 bases for V and 5 bases for J; bases not matched to a gene: 8. The CDR3 sequence is CASSWGQGIYDEQYF. DNA for the CDR3: TGTGCCAGCAGCTGGGGACAGGGGATATACGACGAGCAGTACTTC.

The chain joins TRBV30 to TRBJ1-3; D gene ambiguous. Germline CDR1 is GTSNPN and CDR2 is SVGIG (reference sequence). Trimming stripped 2 bases from V and 0 bases from J, with 14 bases between. CDR3 length: 16 amino acids. This chain's CDR3 is CAWSPGQFFSGNTIYF. The DNA for the CDR3 is TGTGCCTGGAGTCCCGGGCAATTTTTCTCTGGAAACACCATATATTTT.

The rearrangement joins TRBV7-8 to TRBJ2-1, with D hard to call. The CDR3 covers 14 residues. Trimming left V 4 bases short and J 0 bases short, with 7 bases between. Germline values: CDR1 SGHVS, CDR2 FQNEAQ. The CDR3 DNA reads TGTGCCAGCAGCTCCGTCGGCTCCTACAATGAGCAGTTCTTC. Translated: CASSSVGSYNEQFF.

The J gene is TRBJ2-7, the V gene TRBV5-4; TRBD2 agrees at 9 bases. CDR3 length: 15 residues. Germline CDR1 SGHNT, CDR2 YYREEE (reference sequence). The V segment lost 4 bases and the J segment 1 base; nucleotides outside the gene matches: 6. The CDR3 loop reads CASSIEGLASYEQYF. DNA for the CDR3: TGTGCCAGCAGCATTGAGGGACTAGCATCCTACGAGCAGTACTTC.

The chain is built from TRBV2 and TRBJ1-2, with unresolved D. Trimming removed 8 bases at V and 7 bases at J, with 11 bases between. The CDR3 spans 11 residues. Germline V CDR1 and CDR2: SNHLY, FYNNEI. The CDR3, as DNA: TGTGCCAGCTATACAGAGGGTGGCTACACCTTC. This translates into CASYTEGGYTF. Supplemented by reference TRBV2 and TRBJ1-2, the full variable domain reads EPEVTQTPSHQVTQMGQEVILRCVPISNHLYFYWYRQILGQKVEFLVSFYNNEISEKSEIFDDQFSVERPDGSNFTLKIRSTKLEDSAMYFCASYTEGGYTFGSGTRLTVV.

The gene calls are TRBV28 and TRBJ1-1; unclear D gene. The CDR3 is made up of 13 amino acids. The germline V gene has CDR1 MDHEN and CDR2 SYDVKM. V gave up 3 bases and J gave up 5 bases, with 10 bases separating them. The CDR3 reads CASSFVARTEAFF. CDR3 DNA sequence: TGTGCCAGCAGTTTCGTAGCGAGGACTGAAGCTTTCTTT.

The rearrangement uses TRBV2 and TRBJ2-6; D unresolved. CDR1 is SNHLY, CDR2 FYNNEI, per germline. The CDR3 is 16 residues long. Trimming stripped 2 bases from V and 0 bases from J, with 8 bases between. The CDR3 sequence is CASSERQISGANVLTF. The CDR3, as DNA: TGTGCCAGCAGTGAACGGCAGATCTCTGGGGCCAACGTCCTGACTTTC.

The count of this clone is one. V gene TRBV15 combines with J gene TRBJ2-7, with D perhaps TRBD2 (5 bases). CDR3 size: 16 residues. Germline CDR1 and CDR2: LNHNV and YYDKDF (reference sequence). Trimming took off 3 bases at V and 0 bases at J, with 15 bases between the two ends. CDR3 coding DNA: TGTGCCACCAGCAGCCAAGGACGGACTCCCTCCTACGAGCAGTACTTC. It is translated as CATSSQGRTPSYEQYF.

The CDR3 reads CASSWRPNEQFF. In DNA, the CDR3 is TGTGCCAGCAGTTGGCGGCCCAATGAGCAGTTCTTC. The genes are TRBV12-3 or TRBV12-4 and TRBJ2-1, with no clear D. This CDR3 has 12 residues. V lost 4 bases and J lost 6, with 7 bases in between.

The rearrangement uses TRBV30 and TRBJ1-1; D is undetermined. Germline assignment: CDR1 GTSNPN and CDR2 SVGIG (reference sequence). This CDR3 region has 13 residues. The ends were cut back, 1 base at V and 4 bases at J, with 10 bases in the middle. This chain's CDR3 is CAWSGLVGTEAFF. The CDR3 nucleotides read TGTGCCTGGAGTGGCCTGGTCGGCACTGAAGCTTTCTTT. The whole variable domain, filled in from reference TRBV30 and TRBJ1-1, reads SQTIHQWPATLVQPVGSPLSLECTVEGTSNPNLYWYRQAAGRGLQLLFYSVGIGQISSEVPQNLSASRPQDRQFILSSKKLLLSDSGFYLCAWSGLVGTEAFFGQGTRLTVV.

The J gene is TRBJ2-1, the V gene TRBV27; no reliable D call. In germline, CDR1 is MNHEY, CDR2 SMNVEV (reference sequence). Trimming left V 5 bases short and J 9 bases short, with 20 bases between. The CDR3 length is 15 residues. The CDR3 DNA reads TGTGCCAGCAGTATTGGCCCGGGCTTAATCGGTGAGCAGTTCTTC. Its protein product is CASSIGPGLIGEQFF.

The chain employs TRBV15 and TRBJ1-2, with D possibly matching TRBD1 (5 bases). There are 16 residues in the CDR3. Trimming took 0 bases from V and 5 from J, leaving 16 bases between them. Germline assignment: CDR1 LNHNV and CDR2 YYDKDF (reference sequence). The CDR3 DNA follows: TGTGCCACCAGCAGAGATATCGGTCCCAGGGAGTATGGCTACACCTTC. Its protein product is CATSRDIGPREYGYTF.

V is TRBV12-2 and J is TRBJ2-1; the D call TRBD2 from the table was never checked on the DNA. TRBV12-2 is marked as a pseudogene. The CDR3 length is 17 residues. CDR3 region: CASRRLAGVLSCNEQFF. The DNA for the CDR3 is TGTGCAAGTCGGAGACTAGCGGGGGTCCTTTCATGTAATGAGCAGTTCTTC.

The chain uses TRBV30 and TRBJ2-3; the D call may be TRBD1 or TRBD2 (6 bases each). The CDR3 is made up of 15 amino acids. The ends were cut back, 3 bases at V and 3 bases at J, with 16 bases in the middle. Germline V gene lookup returns CDR1 GTSNPN and CDR2 SVGIG (reference sequence). CDR3 in amino acids: CAWRGGGTLTDTQYF. CDR3 DNA: TGTGCCTGGAGAGGAGGGGGGACCTTAACAGATACGCAGTATTTT.

This clone was counted between two and nine times. CDR3 DNA sequence: TGTGCCAGCAGCCAGACAGGGGACAACTATGGCTACACCTTC. It is translated as CASSQTGDNYGYTF. The chain carries TRBV5-5 and TRBJ1-2; 8 bases align to TRBD1. After removal of 4 bases from V and 2 bases from J, the junction contained 4 bases not matched to a gene. The length of the CDR3 is 14 residues. Germline values: CDR1 SGHKS, CDR2 YYEKEE (reference sequence).